The clone carrying this T cell receptor beta chain was seen a single time. This record comes from a study of blood T cell repertoires in COVID-19. The data were produced by immunoSEQ multiplex PCR, yet TCRdb's version contains in-frame clones alone and is incomplete. Seen here are approximately 65,000 clones, approximately 78% observed once, and the top ten hold less than 4.5%. Germline V CDR1 and CDR2: SGHAT, FQNNGV. The CDR3 is 15 amino acids. Losses at the gene ends were 11 bases for V and 3 bases for J; bases not matched to a gene: 13. The V and J genes are TRBV11-2 and TRBJ2-1; 7 nucleotides line up with TRBD2. The clonotype originates from a middle-aged woman with acute COVID-19. The sample comprised PBMCs or T cells enriched from blood (not recorded which). In nucleotides, the CDR3 is TGTGCCCACGCGGCGGCGGGGGAGAACTACAATGAGCAGTTCTTC. Translation: CAHAAAGENYNEQFF. Together with reference TRBV11-2 and TRBJ2-1, the CDR3 gives the full variable domain: EAGVAQSPRYKIIEKRQSVAFWCNPISGHATLYWYQQILGQGPKLLIQFQNNGVVDDSQLPKDRFSAERLKGVDSTLKIQPAKLEDSAVYLCAHAAAGENYNEQFFGPGTRLTVL.